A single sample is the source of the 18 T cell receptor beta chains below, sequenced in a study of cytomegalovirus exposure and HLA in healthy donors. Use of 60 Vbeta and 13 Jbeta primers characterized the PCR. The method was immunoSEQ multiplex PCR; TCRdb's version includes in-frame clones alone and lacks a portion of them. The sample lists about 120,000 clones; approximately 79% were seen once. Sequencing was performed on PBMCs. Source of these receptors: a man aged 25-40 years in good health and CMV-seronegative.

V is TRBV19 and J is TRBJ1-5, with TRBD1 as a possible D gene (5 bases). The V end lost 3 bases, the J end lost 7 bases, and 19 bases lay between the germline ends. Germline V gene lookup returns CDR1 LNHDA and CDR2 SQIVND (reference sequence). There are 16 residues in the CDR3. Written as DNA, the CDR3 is TGTGCCAGTAGTATTCTCTCGGGGACTGGAGTACAGCCCCAGCATTTT. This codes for CASSILSGTGVQPQHF.

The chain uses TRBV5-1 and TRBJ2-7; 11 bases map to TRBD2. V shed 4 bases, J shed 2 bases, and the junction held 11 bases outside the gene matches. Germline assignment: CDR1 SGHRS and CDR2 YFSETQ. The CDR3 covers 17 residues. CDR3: CASSDLTSGASPYEQYF. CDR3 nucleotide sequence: TGCGCCAGCAGCGATTTGACTAGCGGGGCCAGTCCCTACGAGCAGTACTTC.

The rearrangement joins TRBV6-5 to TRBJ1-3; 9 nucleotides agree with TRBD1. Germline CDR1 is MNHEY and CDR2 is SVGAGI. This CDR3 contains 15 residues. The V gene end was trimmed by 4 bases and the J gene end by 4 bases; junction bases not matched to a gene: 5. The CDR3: CASSSQGAAGNTIYF. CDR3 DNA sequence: TGTGCCAGCAGTTCACAGGGGGCAGCAGGAAACACCATATATTTT.

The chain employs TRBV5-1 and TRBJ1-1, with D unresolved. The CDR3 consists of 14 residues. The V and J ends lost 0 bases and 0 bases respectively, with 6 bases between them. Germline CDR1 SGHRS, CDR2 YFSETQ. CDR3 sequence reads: CASSLVGMNTEAFF. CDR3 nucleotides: TGCGCCAGCAGCTTGGTGGGCATGAACACTGAAGCTTTCTTT. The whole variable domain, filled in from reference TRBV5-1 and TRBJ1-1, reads KAGVTQTPRYLIKTRGQQVTLSCSPISGHRSVSWYQQTPGQGLQFLFEYFSETQRNKGNFPGRFSGRQFSNSRSEMNVSTLELGDSALYLCASSLVGMNTEAFFGQGTRLTVV.

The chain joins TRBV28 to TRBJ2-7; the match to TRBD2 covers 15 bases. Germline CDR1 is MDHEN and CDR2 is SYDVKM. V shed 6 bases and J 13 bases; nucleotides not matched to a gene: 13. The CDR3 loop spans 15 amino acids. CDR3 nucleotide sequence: TGTGCCAGCAGCCGCAACAAGGGACTAGCGGGGGGCGGTTACTTC. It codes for CASSRNKGLAGGGYF.

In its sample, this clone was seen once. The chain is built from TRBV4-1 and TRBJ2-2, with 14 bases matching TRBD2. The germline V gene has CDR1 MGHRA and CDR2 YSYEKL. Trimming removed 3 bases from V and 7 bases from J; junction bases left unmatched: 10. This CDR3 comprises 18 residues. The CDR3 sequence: CASSQWGTSGGSSGELFF. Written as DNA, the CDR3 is TGCGCCAGCAGCCAGTGGGGGACTAGCGGGGGATCCAGCGGGGAGCTGTTTTTT.

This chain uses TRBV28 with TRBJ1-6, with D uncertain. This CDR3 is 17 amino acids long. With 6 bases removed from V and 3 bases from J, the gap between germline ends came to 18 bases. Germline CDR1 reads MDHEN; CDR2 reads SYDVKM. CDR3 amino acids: CASRDQLTDSYNSPLHF. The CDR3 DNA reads TGTGCCAGCAGAGATCAACTTACAGATAGCTATAATTCACCCCTCCACTTT. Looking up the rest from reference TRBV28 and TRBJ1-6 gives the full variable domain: DVKVTQSSRYLVKRTGEKVFLECVQDMDHENMFWYRQDPGLGLRLIYFSYDVKMKEKGDIPEGYSVSREKKERFSLILESASTNQTSMYLCASRDQLTDSYNSPLHFGNGTRLTVT.

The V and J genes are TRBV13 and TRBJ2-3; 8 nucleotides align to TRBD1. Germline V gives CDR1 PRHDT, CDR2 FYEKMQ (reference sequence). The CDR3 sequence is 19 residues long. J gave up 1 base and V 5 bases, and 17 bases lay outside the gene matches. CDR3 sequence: CASSHYFQGARVGTDTQYF. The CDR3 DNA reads TGTGCCAGCAGCCATTATTTCCAGGGGGCCAGGGTAGGCACAGATACGCAGTATTTT.

CDR3 in DNA: TGTGCCAGCAGCGGGCCGGAGACCCAGTACTTC. Translated, it gives CASSGPETQYF. The gene calls are TRBV7-9 and TRBJ2-5; D not certain. The CDR3 extends over 11 amino acids. CDR1 is SEHNR, CDR2 FQNEAQ, per germline (reference sequence). The V gene lost 5 bases and the J gene lost 5 bases, with 6 bases spanning the gap.

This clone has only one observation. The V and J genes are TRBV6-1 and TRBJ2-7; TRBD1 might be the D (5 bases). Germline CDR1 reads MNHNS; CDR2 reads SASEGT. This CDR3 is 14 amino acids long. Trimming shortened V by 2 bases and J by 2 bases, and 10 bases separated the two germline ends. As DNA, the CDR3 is TGTGCCAGCAGTGAAACAGGTACCCCCTACGAGCAGTACTTC. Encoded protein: CASSETGTPYEQYF.

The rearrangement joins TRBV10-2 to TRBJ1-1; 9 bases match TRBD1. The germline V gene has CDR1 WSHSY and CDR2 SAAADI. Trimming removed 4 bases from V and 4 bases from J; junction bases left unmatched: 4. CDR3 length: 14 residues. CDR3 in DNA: TGCGCCAGCAGTGGGACAGGGGCTACCACTGAAGCTTTCTTT. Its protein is CASSGTGATTEAFF.

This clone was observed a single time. Written as DNA, the CDR3 is TGCAGCGTTTGGCTAGCGGGGCTTACGTACAATGAGCAGTTCTTC. It translates to CSVWLAGLTYNEQFF. The V call is TRBV29-1, the J call TRBJ2-1, with 9 bases lining up with TRBD2. The CDR3 consists of 15 residues. J lost 4 bases, V lost 5 bases, and 9 bases had no gene match. Germline V lookup: CDR1 SQVTM, CDR2 ANQGSEA.

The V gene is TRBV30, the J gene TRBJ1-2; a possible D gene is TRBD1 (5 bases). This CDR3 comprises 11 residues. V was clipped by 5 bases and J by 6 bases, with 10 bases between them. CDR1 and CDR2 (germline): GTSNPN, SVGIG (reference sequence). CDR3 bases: TGTGCCTGGGGACATGGAAATGGCTACACCTTC. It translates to CAWGHGNGYTF.

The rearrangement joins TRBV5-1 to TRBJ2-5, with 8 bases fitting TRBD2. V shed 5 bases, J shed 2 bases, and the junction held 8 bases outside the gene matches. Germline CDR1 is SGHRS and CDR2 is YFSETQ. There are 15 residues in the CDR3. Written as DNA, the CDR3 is TGCGCCAGCAGTCCAGCCCCTAGCGGGCAAGAGACCCAGTACTTC. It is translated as CASSPAPSGQETQYF.

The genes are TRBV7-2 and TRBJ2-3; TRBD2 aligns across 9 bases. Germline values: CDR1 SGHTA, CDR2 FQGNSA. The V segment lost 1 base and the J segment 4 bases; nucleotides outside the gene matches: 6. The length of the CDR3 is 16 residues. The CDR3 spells CASSLGRGGQADTQYF. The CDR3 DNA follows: TGTGCCAGCAGCTTAGGGCGGGGGGGCCAGGCAGATACGCAGTATTTT.

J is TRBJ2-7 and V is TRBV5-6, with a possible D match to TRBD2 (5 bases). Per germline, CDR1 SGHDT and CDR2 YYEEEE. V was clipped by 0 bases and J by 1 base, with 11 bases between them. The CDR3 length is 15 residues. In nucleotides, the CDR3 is TGTGCCAGCAGCTTGGGGGCGGGCTTATCCTACGAGCAGTACTTC. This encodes CASSLGAGLSYEQYF. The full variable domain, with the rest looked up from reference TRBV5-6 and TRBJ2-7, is DAGVTQSPTHLIKTRGQQVTLRCSPKSGHDTVSWYQQALGQGPQFIFQYYEEEERQRGNFPDRFSGHQFPNYSSELNVNALLLGDSALYLCASSLGAGLSYEQYFGPGTRLTVT.

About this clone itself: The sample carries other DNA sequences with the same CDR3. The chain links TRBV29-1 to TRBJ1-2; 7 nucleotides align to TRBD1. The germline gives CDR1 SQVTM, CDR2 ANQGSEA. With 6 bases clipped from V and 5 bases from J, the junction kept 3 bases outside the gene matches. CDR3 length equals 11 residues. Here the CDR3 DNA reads TGCAGCGTAGAGACAGGGTATGGCTACACCTTC. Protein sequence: CSVETGYGYTF.

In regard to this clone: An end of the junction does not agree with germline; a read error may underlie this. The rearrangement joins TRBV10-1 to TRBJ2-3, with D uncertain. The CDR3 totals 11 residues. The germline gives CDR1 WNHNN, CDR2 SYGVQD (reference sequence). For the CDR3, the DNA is TGCGCCAGTAGTGGAGCAGATACGCAGTATTTT. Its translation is CASSGADTQYF.